A selection of T cell receptor beta chains follows, all from one sample in a study of CD8 T cells in Susac syndrome. TCRdb passed the immunoSEQ multiplex PCR reads through MiXCR, listing each CDR3 protein once. The sample lists 200,000 or so distinct CDR3 sequences; under 97% were seen once. The sequenced material came from CD4+ T cells from PBMCs. Every receptor here comes from a human donor with multiple sclerosis. Each CDR3 is given with its conserved first and last residue. Fields, in order: CDR3 DNA, CDR3 protein, clone size, D gene, V gene, J gene, CDR3 length. A D gene is named only where the DNA matches it firmly. Expanded clones get a size class; other rows say once, few or many, or leave the size out.

CDR3nt: TGTGCCAGCAGTCAGACCACAATATATGGCTACACCTTC
CDR3aa: CASSQTTIYGYTF
abundance: NA
d_gene: NA
v_gene: TRBV12-3/TRBV12-4
j_gene: TRBJ1-2
len: 13

CDR3nt: TGTGCCAGCAGTCAGAAAGGCGATGAGCAGTTCTTC
CDR3aa: CASSQKGDEQFF
abundance: NA
d_gene: NA
v_gene: TRBV6-6
j_gene: TRBJ2-1
len: 12

CDR3nt: TGTGCCAGCAGTTACGAGGGGGATTATCAGCCCCAGCATTTT
CDR3aa: CASSYEGDYQPQHF
abundance: NA
d_gene: NA
v_gene: TRBV6-2/TRBV6-3
j_gene: TRBJ1-5
len: 14

CDR3nt: TGTGCCAGCAGTGGTATTAGGGGCAATGAGCAGTTCTTC
CDR3aa: CASSGIRGNEQFF
abundance: NA
d_gene: NA
v_gene: TRBV2
j_gene: TRBJ2-1
len: 13

CDR3nt: TGTGCCACCAGTGCTGCATCCACCGGGGAGCTGTTTTTT
CDR3aa: CATSAASTGELFF
abundance: NA
d_gene: NA
v_gene: TRBV24-1
j_gene: TRBJ2-2
len: 13

CDR3nt: TGTGCCAGCAGTTATCGTGGACAGGGATATAGTAAGCAGTTCTTC
CDR3aa: CASSYRGQGYSKQFF
abundance: NA
d_gene: TRBD1
v_gene: TRBV6-2/TRBV6-3
j_gene: TRBJ2-1
len: 15

CDR3nt: TGTGCCAGCAGTTACCAAGGATTACTTCCCTACGAGCAGTACTTC
CDR3aa: CASSYQGLLPYEQYF
abundance: NA
d_gene: NA
v_gene: TRBV6-2/TRBV6-3
j_gene: TRBJ2-7
len: 15

CDR3nt: TGTGCCTGGAGGGGAGGTAGCACAGATACGCAGTATTTT
CDR3aa: CAWRGGSTDTQYF
abundance: NA
d_gene: NA
v_gene: TRBV30
j_gene: TRBJ2-3
len: 13

CDR3nt: TGCAGCGTGGGCGGGGTGGCCTATGGCTACACCTTC
CDR3aa: CSVGGVAYGYTF
abundance: once
d_gene: NA
v_gene: TRBV29-1
j_gene: TRBJ1-2
len: 12

CDR3nt: TGTGCCAGCAGCCCCACAAGGAGCGGGGGCACAGATACGCAGTATTTT
CDR3aa: CASSPTRSGGTDTQYF
abundance: NA
d_gene: TRBD2
v_gene: TRBV3-1
j_gene: TRBJ2-3
len: 16

CDR3nt: TGCGCCAGCAGCCAAGATATGGGACAGGGGGCCGAGCAGTACTTC
CDR3aa: CASSQDMGQGAEQYF
abundance: NA
d_gene: TRBD1
v_gene: TRBV4-3
j_gene: TRBJ2-7
len: 15

CDR3nt: TGTGGGTGGGCTAGCCCCACCGGGGAGCTTTTTTTT
CDR3aa: CGWASPTGELFF
abundance: NA
d_gene: NA
v_gene: TRBV20-1
j_gene: TRBJ2-2
len: 12

CDR3nt: TGTGCCAGCAGCAACCGCCAGCTGGCCCCTACCCCTGAAGCTTTCTTT
CDR3aa: CASSNRQLAPTPEAFF
abundance: NA
d_gene: NA
v_gene: TRBV21-1
j_gene: TRBJ1-1
len: 16

CDR3nt: TGTGCCAGGCAGGGGGCAACGACTGAAGCTTTCTTT
CDR3aa: CARQGATTEAFF
abundance: NA
d_gene: TRBD1
v_gene: TRBV30
j_gene: TRBJ1-1
len: 12

CDR3nt: TGTGCCTGGACTGGGTCTAATCGACACCCCGAGCAGTACTTC
CDR3aa: CAWTGSNRHPEQYF
abundance: NA
d_gene: NA
v_gene: TRBV30
j_gene: TRBJ2-7
len: 14

CDR3nt: TGTGCCAGCAGCGACTTGGACAGGGACGAGCAGTACTTC
CDR3aa: CASSDLDRDEQYF
abundance: NA
d_gene: TRBD1
v_gene: TRBV7-8
j_gene: TRBJ2-7
len: 13

CDR3nt: TGTGCCAGCAGCCTGAACTTTCAGAGTCCTGGAAACACCATATATTTT
CDR3aa: CASSLNFQSPGNTIYF
abundance: NA
d_gene: NA
v_gene: TRBV3-1
j_gene: TRBJ1-3
len: 16

CDR3nt: TGCAGTGCCAGCCGGGACTCGGGGGGCGGGAAGCAGTTCTTC
CDR3aa: CSASRDSGGGKQFF
abundance: NA
d_gene: NA
v_gene: TRBV20-1
j_gene: TRBJ2-1
len: 14

CDR3nt: TGTGCCAGTAGTGCCGGGACAGGCAGCTCCTACGAGCAGTACTTC
CDR3aa: CASSAGTGSSYEQYF
abundance: NA
d_gene: TRBD1
v_gene: TRBV19
j_gene: TRBJ2-7
len: 15

CDR3nt: TGCAGTGCTGCTCCAGAGAGCTCCTACAATGAGCAGTTCTTC
CDR3aa: CSAAPESSYNEQFF
abundance: NA
d_gene: NA
v_gene: TRBV20-1
j_gene: TRBJ2-1
len: 14

CDR3nt: TGTGCCAGCAGCCAGGGACAGGGGTCCTACAATGAGCAGTTCTTC
CDR3aa: CASSQGQGSYNEQFF
abundance: NA
d_gene: TRBD1
v_gene: TRBV11-3
j_gene: TRBJ2-1
len: 15

CDR3nt: TGTGCCAGCAGCTCTTTAGGCACCCAAGAGACCCAGTACTTC
CDR3aa: CASSSLGTQETQYF
abundance: NA
d_gene: NA
v_gene: TRBV7-9
j_gene: TRBJ2-5
len: 14

CDR3nt: TGCAGTGTTCCCCCACGTTCAGGGGCCAGCTACGAGCAGTACTTC
CDR3aa: CSVPPRSGASYEQYF
abundance: NA
d_gene: NA
v_gene: TRBV20-1
j_gene: TRBJ2-7
len: 15

CDR3nt: TGTGCCAGCGGCGACAGGTCCCTTAGGAATTCACCCCTCCACTTT
CDR3aa: CASGDRSLRNSPLHF
abundance: NA
d_gene: NA
v_gene: TRBV25-1
j_gene: TRBJ1-6
len: 15

CDR3nt: TGCAGCGTTGTTAGGGGGAGCCAGGGGCCCTATAATTCACCCCTCCACTTT
CDR3aa: CSVVRGSQGPYNSPLHF
abundance: NA
d_gene: NA
v_gene: TRBV29-1
j_gene: TRBJ1-6
len: 17

CDR3nt: TGTGCCAGCAGCTTAGTTGGGACAGGGGGTGATGAGCAGTTCTTC
CDR3aa: CASSLVGTGGDEQFF
abundance: NA
d_gene: TRBD1
v_gene: TRBV7-3
j_gene: TRBJ2-1
len: 15

CDR3nt: TGCAGTGCTAGATTTAGACCGGCGAGTGAGCAGTTCTTC
CDR3aa: CSARFRPASEQFF
abundance: NA
d_gene: NA
v_gene: TRBV20-1
j_gene: TRBJ2-1
len: 13

CDR3nt: TGTGCCAGCAGTGAATCACCAGGACGGCACTCTGGAAACACCATATATTTT
CDR3aa: CASSESPGRHSGNTIYF
abundance: once
d_gene: NA
v_gene: TRBV2
j_gene: TRBJ1-3
len: 17

CDR3nt: TGTGCCAGCAGCTCCAGGGCTAGCGGGGGGGCAAACACCGGGGAGCTGTTTTTT
CDR3aa: CASSSRASGGANTGELFF
abundance: NA
d_gene: TRBD2
v_gene: TRBV12-3/TRBV12-4
j_gene: TRBJ2-2
len: 18

CDR3nt: TGTGCCAGCAGCTTGGCCAAGGGCGGGGAGCTGTTTTTT
CDR3aa: CASSLAKGGELFF
abundance: NA
d_gene: NA
v_gene: TRBV5-4
j_gene: TRBJ2-2
len: 13

CDR3nt: TGCGCCAGCAGCGGGGGCCTTCGCACAGATACGCAGTATTTT
CDR3aa: CASSGGLRTDTQYF
abundance: NA
d_gene: NA
v_gene: TRBV5-1
j_gene: TRBJ2-3
len: 14

CDR3nt: TGTGCCAGCAGTGAATCTCCTGGGTTTGGAAAACTGTTTTTT
CDR3aa: CASSESPGFGKLFF
abundance: once
d_gene: NA
v_gene: TRBV2
j_gene: TRBJ1-4
len: 14

CDR3nt: TGCGCCAGCAACCAGCTGGGCGGGGGAAGGGATACGCAGTATTTT
CDR3aa: CASNQLGGGRDTQYF
abundance: NA
d_gene: TRBD2
v_gene: TRBV5-1
j_gene: TRBJ2-3
len: 15

CDR3nt: TGTGCCAGCCGGCCCGGGGAAGCCCGTCCTTATAATTCACCCCTCCACTTT
CDR3aa: CASRPGEARPYNSPLHF
abundance: NA
d_gene: NA
v_gene: TRBV7-2
j_gene: TRBJ1-6
len: 17

CDR3nt: TGTGCCTGGAGCGACTCCGGACGGCTGCAGTACTTC
CDR3aa: CAWSDSGRLQYF
abundance: NA
d_gene: NA
v_gene: TRBV30
j_gene: TRBJ2-7
len: 12

CDR3nt: TGTGCCAGCAGCTTAAGCTGGGGCAGGGAAGAAAAACTGTTTTTT
CDR3aa: CASSLSWGREEKLFF
abundance: NA
d_gene: NA
v_gene: TRBV7-9
j_gene: TRBJ1-4
len: 15

CDR3nt: TGTGCCAGCAGCCAAGGACAGCTCGTGAGGTCCTACGAGCAGTACTTC
CDR3aa: CASSQGQLVRSYEQYF
abundance: NA
d_gene: NA
v_gene: TRBV3-1
j_gene: TRBJ2-7
len: 16

CDR3nt: TGTGCCAGCAGTCTTCGGACTAGCGGGGGCTCCTACAATGAGCAGTTCTTC
CDR3aa: CASSLRTSGGSYNEQFF
abundance: NA
d_gene: TRBD2
v_gene: TRBV12-3/TRBV12-4
j_gene: TRBJ2-1
len: 17

CDR3nt: TGTGCCAGCAGCCAAGGGCTCGCCAGGGTAACTGAAGCTTTCTTT
CDR3aa: CASSQGLARVTEAFF
abundance: NA
d_gene: NA
v_gene: TRBV3-1
j_gene: TRBJ1-1
len: 15

CDR3nt: TGTGCCAGCAGTCCGACGGTGTTTGGTTCACCCCTCCACTTT
CDR3aa: CASSPTVFGSPLHF
abundance: NA
d_gene: NA
v_gene: TRBV2
j_gene: TRBJ1-6
len: 14

CDR3nt: TGCAGCGCCGGGGACAGGGCAACTAATGAAAAACTGTTTTTT
CDR3aa: CSAGDRATNEKLFF
abundance: NA
d_gene: TRBD1
v_gene: TRBV29-1
j_gene: TRBJ1-4
len: 14

CDR3nt: TGTGCCAGCAGTTACGACCCCGGGACACCCCGCGACCACAATGAGCAGTTCTTC
CDR3aa: CASSYDPGTPRDHNEQFF
abundance: NA
d_gene: NA
v_gene: TRBV6-5
j_gene: TRBJ2-1
len: 18

CDR3nt: TGTGCCTGGAGTCTGGACAGGTTCTATGGCTACACCTTC
CDR3aa: CAWSLDRFYGYTF
abundance: NA
d_gene: TRBD1
v_gene: TRBV30
j_gene: TRBJ1-2
len: 13